The clone carrying this T cell receptor beta chain came up once. CDR3 length equals 16 residues. Germline loops: CDR1 SNHLY, CDR2 FYNNEI. V lost 0 bases and J lost 0, with 11 bases in between. Living in 20 to 30 US areas, the participants were between 18 and 89 years of age. These data originate in a study of blood T cell repertoires in COVID-19. Study as a whole: From the United States, Italy and Spain came samples of acute and convalescent COVID-19. T cells, B-cell-depleted T cells, or PBMCs supplied cDNA or gDNA.

In the authors' workflow: Reference gene primer amplification gave nucleated cell count estimates. Libraries were prepared by immunoSEQ multiplex PCR; TCRdb keeps only in-frame clonotypes and omits some of them. V and J calls and clone size follow that table, whereas D and trimming were derived from the DNA. Of some 300,000 clones listed, about 88% are singletons. The sequence came from a woman aged 25 to 39 who had recovered from COVID-19. V and J are TRBV2 and TRBJ1-1; D is uncertain. Specimen: PBMCs or T cells enriched from blood (not recorded which). In nucleotides, the CDR3 is TGTGCCAGCAGTGAAGCTCTCAGCGTCATGAACACTGAAGCTTTCTTT. Its translation: CASSEALSVMNTEAFF.